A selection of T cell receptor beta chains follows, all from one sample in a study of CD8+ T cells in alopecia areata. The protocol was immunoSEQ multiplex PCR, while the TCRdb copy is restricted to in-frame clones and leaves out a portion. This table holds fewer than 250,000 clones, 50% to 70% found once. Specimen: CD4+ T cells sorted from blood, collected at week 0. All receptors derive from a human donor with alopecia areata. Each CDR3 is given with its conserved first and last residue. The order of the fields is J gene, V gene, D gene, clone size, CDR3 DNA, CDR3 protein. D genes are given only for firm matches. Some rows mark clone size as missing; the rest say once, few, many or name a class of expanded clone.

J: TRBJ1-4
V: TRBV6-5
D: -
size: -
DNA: TGTGCCAGCAGCCCGACAGTAACTAATGAAAAACTGTTTTTT
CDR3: CASSPTVTNEKLFF

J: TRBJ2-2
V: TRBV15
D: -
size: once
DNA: TGTGCCACCAGCAGAGATCATAACGGGGAGCTGTTTTTT
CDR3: CATSRDHNGELFF

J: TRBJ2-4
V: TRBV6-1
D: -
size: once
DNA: TGTGCCAGCAGTCCTCAACCGACAGAGGCTAACATTCAGTACTTC
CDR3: CASSPQPTEANIQYF

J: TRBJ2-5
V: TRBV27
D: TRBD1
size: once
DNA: TGTGCCAGCAGTCCGACAGGGTATGAGACCCAGTACTTC
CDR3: CASSPTGYETQYF

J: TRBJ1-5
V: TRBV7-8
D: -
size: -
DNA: TGTGCCAGCAGCTTAGCGTTAGGAAAGTCCGGGCCCCAGCATTTT
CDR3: CASSLALGKSGPQHF

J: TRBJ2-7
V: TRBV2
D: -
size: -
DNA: TGTGCCAGCGTGGGGGACATAGGCTCCTACGAGCAGTACTTC
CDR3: CASVGDIGSYEQYF

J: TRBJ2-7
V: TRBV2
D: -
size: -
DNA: TGTGCCAGCAGCTACTATCCCTACGAGCAGTACTTC
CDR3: CASSYYPYEQYF

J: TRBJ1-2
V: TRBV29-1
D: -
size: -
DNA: TGCAGCGTTGAAGCAGACCCCCACTATGGCTACACCTTC
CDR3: CSVEADPHYGYTF

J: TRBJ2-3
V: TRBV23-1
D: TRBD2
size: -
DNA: TGCGCCAGCACGCGATCTTTAGCGGGAAGCACAGATACGCAGTATTTT
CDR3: CASTRSLAGSTDTQYF

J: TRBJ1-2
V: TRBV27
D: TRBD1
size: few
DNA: TGTGCCAGCAGGATCCCCCACCTCGGACAGGGGGATAACTATGGCTACACCTTC
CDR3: CASRIPHLGQGDNYGYTF

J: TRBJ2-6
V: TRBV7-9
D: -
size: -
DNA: TGTGCCAGCAGCTCCCGACCGGGCTCTGGGGCCAACGTCCTGACTTTC
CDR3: CASSSRPGSGANVLTF

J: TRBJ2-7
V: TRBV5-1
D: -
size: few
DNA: TGCGCCAGCAGCTTGGGTCGGACCCAACGAGCCTACGAGCAGTACTTC
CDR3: CASSLGRTQRAYEQYF

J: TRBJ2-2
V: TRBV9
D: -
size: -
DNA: TGTACCAGCAGCTTTCGACGGAGTACCGGGGAGCTGTTTTTT
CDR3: CTSSFRRSTGELFF

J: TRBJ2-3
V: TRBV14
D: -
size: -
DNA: TGTGCCAGCAGCCAAGATCCCGCCAGGGGCGCCGGCGGAGATACGCAGTATTTT
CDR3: CASSQDPARGAGGDTQYF

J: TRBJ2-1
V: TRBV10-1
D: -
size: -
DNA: TGCGCCAGCAGTGAAGGGGTTGAGCGGGAGCAGTTCTTC
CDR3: CASSEGVEREQFF

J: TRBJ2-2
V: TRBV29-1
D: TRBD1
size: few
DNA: TGCAGCGCTGACAGGGTGAACACCGGGGAGCTGTTTTTT
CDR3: CSADRVNTGELFF

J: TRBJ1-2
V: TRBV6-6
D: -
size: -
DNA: TGTGCCAGCAGTTCCACCCGGGACGCTAGAAGGGATGGCTACACCTTC
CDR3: CASSSTRDARRDGYTF

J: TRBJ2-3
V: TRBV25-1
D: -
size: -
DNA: TGTGCCAGCAGTGACAGCACAGATACGCAGTATTTT
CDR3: CASSDSTDTQYF

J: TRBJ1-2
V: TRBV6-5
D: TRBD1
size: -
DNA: TGTGCCAGCAGGATCACGGGACAGGGGGAGGGTGGCTACACCTTC
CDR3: CASRITGQGEGGYTF

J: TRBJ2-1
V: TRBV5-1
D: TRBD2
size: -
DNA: TGCGCCAGCAGCTCCTTAACTAGCGGGAGTACGAATGAGCAGTTCTTC
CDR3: CASSSLTSGSTNEQFF

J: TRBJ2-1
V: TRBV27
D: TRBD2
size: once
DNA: TGTGCCAGCAGTCGCCAGCGGGGGCCCACCCTCTCCAATGAGCAGTTCTTC
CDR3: CASSRQRGPTLSNEQFF

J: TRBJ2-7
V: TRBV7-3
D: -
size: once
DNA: TGTGCCAGCAGCCGAGGGACAGCGGGGTACGACGAGCAGTACTTC
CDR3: CASSRGTAGYDEQYF

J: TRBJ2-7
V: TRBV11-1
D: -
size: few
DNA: TGTGCCAGCAGCTTAGCACCGGGGAGCTCCTACGAGCAGTACTTC
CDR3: CASSLAPGSSYEQYF

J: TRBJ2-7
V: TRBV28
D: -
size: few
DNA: TGTGCCAGCAGGTCTCCGCCCCAGGGGATATGGGAGCAGTACTTC
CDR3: CASRSPPQGIWEQYF

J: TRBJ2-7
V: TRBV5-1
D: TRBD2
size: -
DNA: TGCGCCAGCAGCTTGAGGGCTAGCGGGGACTCCTACGAGCAGTACTTC
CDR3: CASSLRASGDSYEQYF

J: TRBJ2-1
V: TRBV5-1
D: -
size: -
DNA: TGCGCCAGCAGCTTGGCTCCGGGAACCTCCTACAATGAGCAGTTCTTC
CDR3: CASSLAPGTSYNEQFF

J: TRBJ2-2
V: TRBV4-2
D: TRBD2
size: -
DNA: TGTGCCAGCAGCGGGTACCCGCGGGGGGAGAGCACCGGGGAGCTGTTTTTT
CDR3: CASSGYPRGESTGELFF

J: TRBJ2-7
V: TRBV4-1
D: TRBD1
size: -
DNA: TGCGCCAGCAGCCAACCGGGACAGGGAGGAGAGCAGTACTTC
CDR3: CASSQPGQGGEQYF

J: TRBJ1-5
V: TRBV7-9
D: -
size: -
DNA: TGTGCCAGCAGCTTAGTGGGGGGCAGCGCCCAGCATTTT
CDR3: CASSLVGGSAQHF

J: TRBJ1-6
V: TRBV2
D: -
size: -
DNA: TGTGCCAGCAGTCCTCTTCTGGTATCCCGTCGTTCACCCCTCCACTTT
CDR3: CASSPLLVSRRSPLHF

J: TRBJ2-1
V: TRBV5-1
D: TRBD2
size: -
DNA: TGCGCCAGCAGCTTGGAAAGCGGGGGGGCTCGTAATGAGCAGTTCTTC
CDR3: CASSLESGGARNEQFF

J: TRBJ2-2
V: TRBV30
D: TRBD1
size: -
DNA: TGTGCCTGGAGTGCGCCGGGACAGGCGAACACCGGGGAGCTGTTTTTT
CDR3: CAWSAPGQANTGELFF

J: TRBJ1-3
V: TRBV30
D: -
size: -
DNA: TGTGCCTGGGTTAGGACCTCTGGAAACACCATATATTTT
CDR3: CAWVRTSGNTIYF

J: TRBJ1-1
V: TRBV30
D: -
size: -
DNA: TGTGCCTGCCATCCGAGAGGCACTGAAGCTTTCTTT
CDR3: CACHPRGTEAFF

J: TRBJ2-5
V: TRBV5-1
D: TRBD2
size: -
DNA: TGCGCCAGCAGCTTGGAGGTAGCGGGAGCCGCCGAGACCCAGTACTTC
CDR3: CASSLEVAGAAETQYF

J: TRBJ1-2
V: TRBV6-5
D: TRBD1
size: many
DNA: TGTGCCAGCAGGGCCGGGACAGGGGGTGGCTACACCTTC
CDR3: CASRAGTGGGYTF

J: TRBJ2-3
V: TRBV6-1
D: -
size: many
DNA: TGTGCCAGCAGTGAAAGGACTAAAGATACGCAGTATTTT
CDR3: CASSERTKDTQYF

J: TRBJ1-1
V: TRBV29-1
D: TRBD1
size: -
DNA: TGCAGCGCACGGACAGGGCACCTTGAAGCTTTCTTT
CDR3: CSARTGHLEAFF

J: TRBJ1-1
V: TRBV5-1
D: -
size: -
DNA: TGCGCCAGCAGCTTGAGGGGAGGGGACACTGAAGCTTTCTTT
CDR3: CASSLRGGDTEAFF

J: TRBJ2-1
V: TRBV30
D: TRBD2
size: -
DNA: TGTGCCTGGAGCCTCCTGTGGACTAGCGGGAGTACTGAGCAGTTCTTC
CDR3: CAWSLLWTSGSTEQFF

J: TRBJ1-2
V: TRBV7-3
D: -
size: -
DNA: TGTGCCAGCAGCTTATCAGGGGCCCCTGGCTACACCTTC
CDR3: CASSLSGAPGYTF

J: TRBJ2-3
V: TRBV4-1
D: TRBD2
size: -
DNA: TGCGCCAGCAGCCACGGAGCGGGAGGCCGGGTTGGGCAGTATTTT
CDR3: CASSHGAGGRVGQYF

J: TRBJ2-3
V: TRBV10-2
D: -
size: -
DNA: TGCGCCAGCAGGCAGAGGGGCAGCACAGATACGCAGTATTTT
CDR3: CASRQRGSTDTQYF

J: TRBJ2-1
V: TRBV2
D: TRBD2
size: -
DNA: TGTGCCAGCAGTGAAGTAAGCCCGGGGGGTGAGCAGTTCTTC
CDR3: CASSEVSPGGEQFF